This TCR beta chain was retrieved from a study of cytomegalovirus exposure and HLA in healthy donors. PCR primers comprised 60 Vbeta and 13 Jbeta primers. Assay used: immunoSEQ multiplex PCR; TCRdb lists only in-frame clones, some missing. The data show tens of thousands of clones, and the top ten clones hold 6.2%. Trimming cost V 0 bases and J 10 bases; bases outside gene matches: 9. Germline CDR1 is LGHNA and CDR2 is YNFKEQ. This CDR3 has 16 residues. Worth noting for this clone: The antigen is not known.

The study, taken as a whole, reports: The analysis excluded some indistinguishable V segments, including TRBV6-2 and TRBV6-3.

V usage is TRBV4-2 and J usage is TRBJ2-1, with 10 bases identical to TRBD1. The sequenced material came from PBMCs. The source of this sequence is a man aged 25-45 years in good health and CMV-seronegative. The CDR3 protein is CASSQDWDRGQREQFF. The DNA of the CDR3 is TGTGCCAGCAGCCAAGATTGGGACAGGGGTCAAAGGGAGCAGTTCTTC.